This TCR beta chain was recovered during a study of T cells in Graves' hyperthyroidism and ophthalmopathy. This CDR3 is 13 amino acids long. The germline gives CDR1 SGHRS, CDR2 YFSETQ. V gave up 2 bases and J gave up 8 bases, with 11 bases separating them. What was amplified from RNA transcripts were TCR beta CDR3 regions. First-round RT-PCR targeting the TCR CDR3 was performed with the HTBI primer set. One entry per CDR3 protein results from TCRdb running MiXCR on the multiplex PCR reads. The data hold roughly 400,000 distinct CDR3 sequences, with more than 20% observed a single time. Study outcomes and limitations: Ophthalmopathy and stable hyperthyroidism were separated by a 13 V-J model.

Exclusion of a patient resulted from uncontrolled infection, other autoimmune disease, pregnancy or lactation. Diagnosis rested on symptoms, serum thyroxine and TRAb, thyroid ultrasound, and orbital computed tomography. At least ten counts were recorded for this clonotype. Antigen: not known. J is TRBJ1-3 and V is TRBV5-1, with D unresolved. The sequenced sample consisted of blood. The receptor was derived from a man between 45 and 60 years old with Graves' hyperthyroidism. The CDR3 spells CASSFDYGDTIYF. DNA for the CDR3: TGCGCCAGCAGCTTTGATTACGGAGACACCATATATTTT.